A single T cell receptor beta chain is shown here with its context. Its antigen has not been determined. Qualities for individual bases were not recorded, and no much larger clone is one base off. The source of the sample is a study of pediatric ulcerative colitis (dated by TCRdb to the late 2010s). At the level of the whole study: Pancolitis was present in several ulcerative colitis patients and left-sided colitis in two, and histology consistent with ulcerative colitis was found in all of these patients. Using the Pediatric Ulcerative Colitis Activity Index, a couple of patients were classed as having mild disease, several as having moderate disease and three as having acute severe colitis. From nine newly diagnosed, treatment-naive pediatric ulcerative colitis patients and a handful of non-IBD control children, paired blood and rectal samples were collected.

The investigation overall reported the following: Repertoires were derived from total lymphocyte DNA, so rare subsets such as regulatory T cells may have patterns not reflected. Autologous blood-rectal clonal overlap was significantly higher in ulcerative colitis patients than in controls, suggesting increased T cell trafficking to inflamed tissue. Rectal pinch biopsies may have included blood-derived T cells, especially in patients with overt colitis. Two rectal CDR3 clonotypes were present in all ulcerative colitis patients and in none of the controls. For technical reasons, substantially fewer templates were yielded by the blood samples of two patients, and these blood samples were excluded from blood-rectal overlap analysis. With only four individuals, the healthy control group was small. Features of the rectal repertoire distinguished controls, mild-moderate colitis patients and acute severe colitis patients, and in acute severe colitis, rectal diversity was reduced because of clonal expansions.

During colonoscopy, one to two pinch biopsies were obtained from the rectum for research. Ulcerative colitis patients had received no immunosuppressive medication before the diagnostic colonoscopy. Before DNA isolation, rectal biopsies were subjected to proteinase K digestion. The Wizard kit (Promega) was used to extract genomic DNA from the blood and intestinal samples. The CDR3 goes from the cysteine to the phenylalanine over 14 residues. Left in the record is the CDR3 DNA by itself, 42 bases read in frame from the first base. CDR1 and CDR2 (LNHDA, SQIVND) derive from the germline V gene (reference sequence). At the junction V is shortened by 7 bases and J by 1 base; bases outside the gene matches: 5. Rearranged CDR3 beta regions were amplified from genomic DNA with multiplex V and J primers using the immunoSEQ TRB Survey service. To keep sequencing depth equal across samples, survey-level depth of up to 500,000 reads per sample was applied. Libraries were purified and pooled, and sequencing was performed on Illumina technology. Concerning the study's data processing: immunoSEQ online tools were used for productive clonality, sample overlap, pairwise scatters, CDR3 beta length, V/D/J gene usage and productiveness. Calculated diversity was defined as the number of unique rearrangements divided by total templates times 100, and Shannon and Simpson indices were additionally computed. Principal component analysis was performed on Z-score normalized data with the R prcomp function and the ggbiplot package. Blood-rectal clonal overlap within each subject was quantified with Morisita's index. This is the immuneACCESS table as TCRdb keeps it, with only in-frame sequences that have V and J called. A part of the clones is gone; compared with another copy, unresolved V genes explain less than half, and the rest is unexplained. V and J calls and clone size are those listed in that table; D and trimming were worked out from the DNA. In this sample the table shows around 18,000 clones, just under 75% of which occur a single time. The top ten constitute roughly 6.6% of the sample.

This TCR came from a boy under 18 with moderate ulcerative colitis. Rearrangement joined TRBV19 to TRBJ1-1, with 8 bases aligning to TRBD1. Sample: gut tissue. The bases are TGTGCCAGTACGAGAGGGACAGGGAACACTGAAGCTTTCTTT. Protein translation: CASTRGTGNTEAFF.